Listed here is a single T cell receptor (beta chain). An end of the junction differs from the germline gene, which may be a read error. The data were taken from a study of blood T cell repertoires in COVID-19. This CDR3 spans 13 amino acids. Germline lookup yields CDR1 KGHDR and CDR2 SFDVKD. Sequencing was performed with immunoSEQ multiplex PCR; in TCRdb, only in-frame clones are kept and a portion is missing. The sample includes nearly 350,000 clones, roughly 90% of them seen just once. This receptor was obtained from a woman aged 25 to 39 who had recovered from COVID-19. The source material was PBMCs or T cells enriched from blood (not recorded which). This rearrangement joins TRBV24-1 to TRBJ1-2; 7 nucleotides agree with TRBD1. This CDR3 is CATSRPGQPFLAF. CDR3 nucleotides: TGTGCCACCAGTAGACCGGGACAGCCGTTTTTGGCCTTC.